This TCR beta chain was sequenced for a study of identical twins. Study-level findings and limits: It was possible that invariant MAIT and iNKT cells partly confounded the zero-insertion analyses. Reduced insertions were recorded for abundant cord blood beta clonotypes, with no such pattern in memory repertoires. Among beta out-of-frame sequences, excess sharing between twins appeared weaker.

This clonotype was counted a few times. Its antigen is undetermined. The germline V gene encodes CDR1 MGHDK and CDR2 SYGVNS. V was clipped by 2 bases and J by 2 bases, with 9 bases between them. The CDR3 loop spans 15 amino acids. TCRdb redid the calling of the 5' RACE reads with MiXCR, one entry per CDR3 protein. The data show 500,000 to 550,000 distinct CDR3 sequences, 20% to 25% seen once. These data were also filed under a second study, of T cells expressing NK-cell markers.

The chain uses TRBV25-1 and TRBJ1-4; D perhaps matches TRBD1 (5 bases). The sequenced sample was CD4+ T cells sorted from blood. This TCR derives from a young woman in good health. The CDR3 nucleotides are TGTGCCAGCAGTGAAGCATGGGACACTAATGAAAAACTGTTTTTT. This encodes CASSEAWDTNEKLFF.